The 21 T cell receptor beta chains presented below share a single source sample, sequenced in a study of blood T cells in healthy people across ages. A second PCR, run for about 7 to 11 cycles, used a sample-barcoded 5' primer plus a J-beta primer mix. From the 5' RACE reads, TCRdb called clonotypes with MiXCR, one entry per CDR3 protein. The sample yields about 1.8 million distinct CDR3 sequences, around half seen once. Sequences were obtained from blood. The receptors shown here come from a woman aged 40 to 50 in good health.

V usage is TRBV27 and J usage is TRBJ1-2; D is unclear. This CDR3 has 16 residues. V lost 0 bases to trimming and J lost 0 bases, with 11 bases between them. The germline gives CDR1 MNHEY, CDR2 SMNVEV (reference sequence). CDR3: CASSLSIVPPNYGYTF. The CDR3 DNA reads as TGTGCCAGCAGTTTATCGATAGTTCCACCTAACTATGGCTACACCTTC.

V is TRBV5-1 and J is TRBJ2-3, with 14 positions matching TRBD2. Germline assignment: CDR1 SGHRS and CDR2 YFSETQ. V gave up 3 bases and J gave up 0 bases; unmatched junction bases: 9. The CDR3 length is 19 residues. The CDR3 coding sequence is TGCGCCAGCAGCTCCCGGCGACTAGCGGGGGGGCTCAGCACAGATACGCAGTATTTT. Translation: CASSSRRLAGGLSTDTQYF. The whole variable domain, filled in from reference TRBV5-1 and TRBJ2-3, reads KAGVTQTPRYLIKTRGQQVTLSCSPISGHRSVSWYQQTPGQGLQFLFEYFSETQRNKGNFPGRFSGRQFSNSRSEMNVSTLELGDSALYLCASSSRRLAGGLSTDTQYFGPGTRLTVL.

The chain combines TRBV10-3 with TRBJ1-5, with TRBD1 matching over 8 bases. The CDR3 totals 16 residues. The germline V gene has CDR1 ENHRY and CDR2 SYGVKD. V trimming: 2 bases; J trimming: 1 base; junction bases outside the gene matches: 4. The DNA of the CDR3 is TGTGCCATCAGTGAGAACAGGGGGGGAAGCAATCAGCCCCAGCATTTT. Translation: CAISENRGGSNQPQHF.

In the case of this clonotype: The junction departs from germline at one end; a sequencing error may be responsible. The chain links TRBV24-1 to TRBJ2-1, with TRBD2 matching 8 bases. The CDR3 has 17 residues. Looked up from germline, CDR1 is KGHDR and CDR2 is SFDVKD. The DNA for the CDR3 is TGTGCCACCAGTGATCCGAGCGGGGGCCGCTCCTACAATGGGCAGTTCTTC. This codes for CATSDPSGGRSYNGQFF.

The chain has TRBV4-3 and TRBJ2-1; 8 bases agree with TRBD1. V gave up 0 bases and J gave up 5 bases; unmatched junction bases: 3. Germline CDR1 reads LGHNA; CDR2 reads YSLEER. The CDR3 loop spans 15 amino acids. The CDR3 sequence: CASSQDRGRNNEQFF. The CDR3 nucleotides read TGCGCCAGCAGCCAAGACAGGGGGCGAAACAATGAGCAGTTCTTC.

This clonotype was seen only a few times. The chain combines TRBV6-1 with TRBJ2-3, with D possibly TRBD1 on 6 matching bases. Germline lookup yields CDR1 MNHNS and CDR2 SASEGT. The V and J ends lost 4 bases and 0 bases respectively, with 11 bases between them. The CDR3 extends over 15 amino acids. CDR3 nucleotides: TGTGCCAGCAGTGTTCGGACAGATAGCACAGATACGCAGTATTTT. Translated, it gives CASSVRTDSTDTQYF.

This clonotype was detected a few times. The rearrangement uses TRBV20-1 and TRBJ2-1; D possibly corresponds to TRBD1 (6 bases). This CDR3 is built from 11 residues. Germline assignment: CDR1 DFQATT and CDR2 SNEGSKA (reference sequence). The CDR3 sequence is CSPTGNNEQFF. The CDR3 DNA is TGCAGCCCCACAGGGAACAATGAGCAGTTCTTC.

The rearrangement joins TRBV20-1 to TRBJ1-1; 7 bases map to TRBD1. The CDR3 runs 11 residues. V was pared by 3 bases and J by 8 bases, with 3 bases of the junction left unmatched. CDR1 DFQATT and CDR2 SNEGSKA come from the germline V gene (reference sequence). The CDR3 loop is CSAREGQEAFF. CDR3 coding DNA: TGCAGTGCTAGGGAGGGACAGGAAGCTTTCTTT.

The CDR3 bases are TGCAGTGCTACCCTTACTAGCGGGAGTCCGGATACGCAGTATTTT. This encodes CSATLTSGSPDTQYF. The genes are TRBV20-1 and TRBJ2-3; 11 positions agree with TRBD2. CDR3 length: 15 amino acids. V shed 4 bases and J 6 bases; nucleotides not matched to a gene: 9. CDR1 and CDR2 (germline): DFQATT, SNEGSKA (reference sequence).

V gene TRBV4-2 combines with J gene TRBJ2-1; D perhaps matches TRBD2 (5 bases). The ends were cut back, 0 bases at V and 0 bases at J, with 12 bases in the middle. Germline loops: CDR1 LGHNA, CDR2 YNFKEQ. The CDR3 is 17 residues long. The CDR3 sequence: CASSQDSAASSYNEQFF. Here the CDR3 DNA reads TGTGCCAGCAGCCAAGATAGCGCGGCCAGCTCCTACAATGAGCAGTTCTTC.

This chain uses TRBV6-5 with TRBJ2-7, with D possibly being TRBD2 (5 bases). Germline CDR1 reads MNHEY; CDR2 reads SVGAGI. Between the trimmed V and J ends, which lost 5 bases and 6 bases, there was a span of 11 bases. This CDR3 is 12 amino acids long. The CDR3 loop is CASSRTEAEQYF. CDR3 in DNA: TGTGCCAGCAGTAGGACGGAGGCCGAGCAGTACTTC.

CDR3 amino acids: CASSYGLNEGQETQYF. The CDR3 DNA sequence: TGTGCCAGCAGTTACGGCCTCAATGAAGGCCAAGAGACCCAGTACTTC. The V call is TRBV6-5, the J call TRBJ2-5; D is uncertain. V lost 2 bases to trimming and J lost 1 base, with 14 bases between them. CDR1 and CDR2 (germline): MNHEY, SVGAGI. This CDR3 has 16 amino acids.

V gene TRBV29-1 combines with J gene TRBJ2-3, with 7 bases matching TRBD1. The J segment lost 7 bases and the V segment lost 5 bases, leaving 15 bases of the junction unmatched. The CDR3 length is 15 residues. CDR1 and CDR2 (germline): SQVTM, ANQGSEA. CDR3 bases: TGCAGCGTTACCGGGACAGCCCTCCGGCCATATACGCAGTATTTT. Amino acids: CSVTGTALRPYTQYF.

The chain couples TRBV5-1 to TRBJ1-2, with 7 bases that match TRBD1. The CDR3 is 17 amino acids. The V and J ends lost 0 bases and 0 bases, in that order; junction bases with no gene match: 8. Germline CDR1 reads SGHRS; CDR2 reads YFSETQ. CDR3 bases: TGCGCCAGCAGCTTGGATGTAGGGGGCGTCGCTAACTATGGCTACACCTTC. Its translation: CASSLDVGGVANYGYTF.

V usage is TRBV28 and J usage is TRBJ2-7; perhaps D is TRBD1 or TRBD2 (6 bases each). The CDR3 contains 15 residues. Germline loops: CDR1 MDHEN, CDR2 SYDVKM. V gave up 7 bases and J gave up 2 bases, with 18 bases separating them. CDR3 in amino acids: CASIPEGGPPYEQYF. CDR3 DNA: TGTGCCAGCATCCCCGAGGGGGGCCCTCCCTACGAGCAGTACTTC.

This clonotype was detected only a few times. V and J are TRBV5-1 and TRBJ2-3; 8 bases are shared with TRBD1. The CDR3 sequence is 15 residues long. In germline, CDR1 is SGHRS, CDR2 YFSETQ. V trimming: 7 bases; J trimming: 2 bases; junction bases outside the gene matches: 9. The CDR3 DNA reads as TGCGCCAGCGCCCAAGGACAGGGCCCCACAGATACGCAGTATTTT. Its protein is CASAQGQGPTDTQYF.

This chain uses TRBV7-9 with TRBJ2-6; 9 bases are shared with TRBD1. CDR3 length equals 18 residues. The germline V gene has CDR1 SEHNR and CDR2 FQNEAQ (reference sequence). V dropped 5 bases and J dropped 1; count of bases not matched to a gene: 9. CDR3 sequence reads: CASSQAGTGISGANVLTF. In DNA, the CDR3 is TGTGCCAGCAGCCAGGCCGGGACAGGGATATCTGGGGCCAACGTCCTGACTTTC. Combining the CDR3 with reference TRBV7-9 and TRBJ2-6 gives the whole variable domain DTGVSQNPRHKITKRGQNVTFRCDPISEHNRLYWYRQTLGQGPEFLTYFQNEAQLEKSRLLSDRFSAERPKGSFSTLEIQRTEQGDSAMYLCASSQAGTGISGANVLTFGAGSRLTVL.

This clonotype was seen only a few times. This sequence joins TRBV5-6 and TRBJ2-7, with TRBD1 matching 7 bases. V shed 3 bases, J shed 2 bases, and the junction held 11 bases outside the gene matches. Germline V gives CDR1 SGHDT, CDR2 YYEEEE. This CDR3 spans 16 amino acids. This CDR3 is CASSYDAGTVTYEQYF. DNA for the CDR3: TGTGCCAGCAGCTATGATGCCGGGACAGTAACCTACGAGCAGTACTTC.

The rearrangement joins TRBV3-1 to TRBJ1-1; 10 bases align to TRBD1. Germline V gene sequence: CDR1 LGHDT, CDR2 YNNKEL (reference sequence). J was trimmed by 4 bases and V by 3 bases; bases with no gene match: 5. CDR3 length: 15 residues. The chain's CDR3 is CASSHGGTGATEAFF. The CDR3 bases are TGTGCCAGCAGCCACGGCGGGACAGGGGCCACTGAAGCTTTCTTT.

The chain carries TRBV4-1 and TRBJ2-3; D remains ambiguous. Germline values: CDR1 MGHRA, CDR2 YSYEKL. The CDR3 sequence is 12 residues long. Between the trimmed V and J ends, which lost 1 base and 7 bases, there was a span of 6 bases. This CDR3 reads CASSQGPYTQYF. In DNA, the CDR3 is TGCGCCAGCAGCCAAGGTCCGTATACGCAGTATTTT.

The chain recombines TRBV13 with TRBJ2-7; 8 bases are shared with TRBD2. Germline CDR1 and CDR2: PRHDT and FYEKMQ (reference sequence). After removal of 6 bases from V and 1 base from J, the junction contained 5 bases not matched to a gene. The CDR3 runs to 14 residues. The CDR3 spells CASRVGGASYEQYF. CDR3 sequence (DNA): TGTGCCAGCAGGGTCGGGGGGGCGTCCTACGAGCAGTACTTC.